Listed here is a single T cell receptor beta chain. Here immunoSEQ multiplex PCR was the method, and the copy in TCRdb shows in-frame clones only, minus some. This table holds about 260,000 clones, about 89% found once. The sample originates from a study of blood T cell repertoires in COVID-19. Turning to the study itself: Samples of COVID-19 (acute and convalescent) were obtained from the United States, Italy and Spain. Nucleic acid was either cDNA or gDNA, and it came from T cells, B-cell-depleted T cells, or PBMCs.

The sequenced sample was peripheral blood. The receptor was derived from a woman in her thirties or forties who had recovered from COVID-19.

The CDR3, as DNA: TGTGCCAGCAGCTTAGTGTCGGGGAGGGAGCAGTTCTTC. Protein product: CASSLVSGREQFF. The rearrangement links TRBV7-2 to TRBJ2-1; possible D gene TRBD2, 6 bases. The CDR3 sequence is 13 residues long. Trimming stripped 1 base from V and 10 bases from J, with 11 bases between. CDR1 and CDR2 (germline): SGHTA, FQGNSA.